The 26 T cell receptor beta chains below all came from one sample that was sequenced in a study of blood T cell repertoires in COVID-19. TCRdb keeps only in-frame clones here, not all; method: immunoSEQ multiplex PCR. The table shows more than 200,000 clones, with roughly 90% occurring only once. The sample comprised PBMCs or T cells enriched from blood (not recorded which). The receptors shown here come from a woman aged 25-40 years with acute COVID-19.

The chain employs TRBV5-1 and TRBJ2-2; 8 bases agree with TRBD2. Germline values: CDR1 SGHRS, CDR2 YFSETQ. This CDR3 comprises 15 residues. V lost 7 bases and J lost 3; bases outside the gene matches: 8. DNA of the CDR3: TGCGCCAGCCATGAAACTAGCGGACACACCGGGGAGCTGTTTTTT. It encodes CASHETSGHTGELFF.

The CDR3 region has the DNA TGTGCCAGCAGTGAGCAGGGAGGAGAAAAACTGTTTTTT. This sequence encodes CASSEQGGEKLFF. The chain is built from TRBV7-9 and TRBJ1-4, with D tentatively TRBD1 (5 bases). CDR1 and CDR2 from the germline V gene are SEHNR and FQNEAQ (reference sequence). The germline V and J ends were trimmed by 6 bases and 8 bases, with 13 bases remaining between them. The CDR3 length is 13 residues.

This clone was detected only once. The chain combines TRBV3-1 (or the pseudogene TRBV3-2) with TRBJ1-4; D call uncertain. V lost 0 bases and J 0 bases, leaving 8 bases between the germline ends. This CDR3 is 16 amino acids long. Germline V lookup: CDR1 LGHDT, CDR2 YNNKEL (reference sequence). The CDR3 nucleotides are TGTGCCAGCAGCCAAGAACTTCGTTCAACTAATGAAAAACTGTTTTTT. It translates to CASSQELRSTNEKLFF.

This chain uses TRBV9 with TRBJ2-7, with TRBD2 as a possible D gene (6 bases). Germline V CDR1 and CDR2: SGDLS, YYNGEE. The CDR3 is 15 amino acids. Trimming stripped 4 bases from V and 4 bases from J, with 18 bases between. The CDR3 here is CASSPSGGIAYEQYF. The CDR3 DNA follows: TGTGCCAGCAGCCCAAGTGGGGGGATAGCTTACGAGCAGTACTTC. Full variable domain (outside the CDR3, taken from reference TRBV9 and TRBJ2-7): DSGVTQTPKHLITATGQRVTLRCSPRSGDLSVYWYQQSLDQGLQFLIQYYNGEERAKGNILERFSAQQFPDLHSELNLSSLELGDSALYFCASSPSGGIAYEQYFGPGTRLTVT.

This clone appeared a few times. This sequence joins TRBV6-5 and TRBJ2-1; 9 bases are a match to TRBD1. Germline trimming cut 0 bases from V and 6 bases from J; bases unmatched to any gene: 6. CDR3 length equals 16 residues. CDR1 is MNHEY and CDR2 is SVGAGI in the germline V gene. The CDR3 bases are TGTGCCAGCAGTTACTCAGGGACAGGGAAGGGCAATGAGCAGTTCTTC. Translating it yields CASSYSGTGKGNEQFF.

Here the CDR3 DNA reads TGTGCCAGCAGCTTAGGTCCAGGATTTTTTCCCCTCCACTTT. Protein sequence: CASSLGPGFFPLHF. This chain joins TRBV13 and TRBJ1-6, with D uncertain. The ends were cut back, 0 bases at V and 13 bases at J, with 13 bases in the middle. The CDR3 totals 14 residues. The germline gives CDR1 PRHDT, CDR2 FYEKMQ (reference sequence).

This sequence joins TRBV7-9 and TRBJ2-1; 9 nucleotides line up with TRBD2. The CDR3 covers 16 residues. V shed 0 bases and J 6 bases; nucleotides not matched to a gene: 6. Germline assignment: CDR1 SEHNR and CDR2 FQNEAQ (reference sequence). The CDR3 here is CASSLASGRPTNEQFF. The DNA of the CDR3 is TGTGCCAGCAGCTTAGCCAGCGGGAGGCCGACCAATGAGCAGTTCTTC.

The chain uses TRBV3-1 (or the pseudogene TRBV3-2) and TRBJ1-5, with TRBD1 matching 8 bases. V gave up 3 bases and J gave up 3 bases; unmatched junction bases: 7. CDR1 and CDR2 from the germline V gene are LGHDT and YNNKEL (reference sequence). This CDR3 contains 16 residues. The CDR3 nucleotides are TGTGCCAGCAGCCAGGGACGGACAGGGTTCAATCAGCCCCAGCATTTT. This gives the protein CASSQGRTGFNQPQHF.

The gene calls are TRBV19 and TRBJ2-1, with 9 bases matching TRBD1. Per germline, CDR1 LNHDA and CDR2 SQIVND (reference sequence). The CDR3 runs 16 residues. V dropped 7 bases and J dropped 6; count of bases not matched to a gene: 13. The CDR3 region is CASMDSGTGRGNEQFF. In DNA, the CDR3 is TGTGCCAGTATGGATTCCGGGACAGGGAGGGGCAATGAGCAGTTCTTC.

The V and J genes are TRBV6-5 and TRBJ1-2; D might be TRBD1 (6 bases). This CDR3 region has 14 residues. Germline V lookup: CDR1 MNHEY, CDR2 SVGAGI. V lost 9 bases to trimming and J lost 0 bases, with 14 bases between them. The CDR3: CASTGTLTNYGYTF. In nucleotides, the CDR3 is TGTGCCAGTACAGGGACCCTAACTAACTATGGCTACACCTTC.

The J gene is TRBJ1-2, the V gene TRBV28; D gene ambiguous. The germline V gene has CDR1 MDHEN and CDR2 SYDVKM. Trimming pared 5 bases from V and 3 bases from J, leaving 13 bases between. The CDR3 has 14 amino acids. The CDR3 DNA reads TGTGCCAGCAGTCCGGGCCCCGGGGACTATGGCTACACCTTC. This gives the protein CASSPGPGDYGYTF.

The chain has TRBV6-5 and TRBJ1-6; 9 bases are shared with TRBD1. The CDR3 totals 15 residues. CDR1 is MNHEY, CDR2 SVGAGI, per germline. V gave up 2 bases and J gave up 11 bases; unmatched junction bases: 7. The CDR3 nucleotides are TGTGCCAGCAGTTACGAGACAGGGGGTTGGGCACCCCTCCACTTT. It translates to CASSYETGGWAPLHF.

V is TRBV4-1 and J is TRBJ1-6; the match to TRBD1 covers 7 bases. This CDR3 contains 15 residues. J gave up 11 bases and V 0 bases, and 7 bases lay outside the gene matches. In germline, CDR1 is MGHRA, CDR2 YSYEKL. The CDR3 spells CASSQEGGFETPLHF. The CDR3 DNA sequence: TGCGCCAGCAGCCAAGAAGGGGGCTTTGAGACACCCCTCCACTTT.

This sequence joins TRBV5-1 and TRBJ2-5; TRBD1 agrees at 8 bases. With V trimmed by 8 bases and J by 5 bases, 8 bases remained unmatched. CDR3 length equals 13 residues. Germline values: CDR1 SGHRS, CDR2 YFSETQ. In DNA, the CDR3 is TGCGCCAGGGAGGACAGGGTTTACGAGACCCAGTACTTC. Translating it yields CAREDRVYETQYF.

The V gene is TRBV24-1, the J gene TRBJ1-2; 9 bases align to TRBD1. There are 15 residues in the CDR3. The germline V gene has CDR1 KGHDR and CDR2 SFDVKD. The junction had 7 bases not matched to a gene; V was cut back by 3 bases and J by 6 bases. This CDR3 is CATSDRGTGLNGYTF. The DNA of the CDR3 is TGTGCCACCAGTGATCGGGGGACAGGGTTGAATGGCTACACCTTC.

This clone was recorded once. This chain connects TRBV2 to TRBJ1-1; TRBD1 matches at 7 bases. The germline V gene encodes CDR1 SNHLY and CDR2 FYNNEI. The CDR3 is 14 residues long. Trimming cost V 6 bases and J 4 bases; bases outside gene matches: 8. CDR3 sequence reads: CASSQRGLGTEAFF. The CDR3 region has the DNA TGTGCCAGCAGCCAAAGGGGGCTGGGCACTGAAGCTTTCTTT.

V and J are TRBV12-5 and TRBJ2-7; 7 bases fit TRBD1. V dropped 7 bases and J dropped 3; count of bases not matched to a gene: 3. The CDR3 contains 12 residues. Germline CDR1 and CDR2: LGHNT and FRNRAP. Here the CDR3 reads CASAYRGYEQYF. The CDR3 DNA is TGTGCTAGTGCTTACAGGGGCTACGAGCAGTACTTC.

Here the CDR3 reads CSAGHHEQYF. CDR3 nucleotide sequence: TGCAGTGCTGGGCACCACGAGCAGTACTTC. This chain joins TRBV20-1 and TRBJ2-7; unclear D gene. Per the germline V gene, CDR1 is DFQATT and CDR2 is SNEGSKA (reference sequence). Trimming removed 5 bases from V and 5 bases from J, with 7 bases in between. The CDR3 has 10 amino acids.

This CDR3 is CASSLRRERSGANVLTF. The CDR3 DNA is TGTGCCAGCAGCTTGAGGCGGGAGAGGTCTGGGGCCAACGTCCTGACTTTC. The chain uses TRBV7-6 and TRBJ2-6; 7 bases align to TRBD2. This CDR3 region has 17 residues. V lost 3 bases to trimming and J lost 1 base; unmatched junction nucleotides: 6. CDR1 and CDR2 from the germline V gene are SGHVS and FNYEAQ.

The chain links TRBV5-5 to TRBJ1-2; possibly TRBD1 for D (6 bases). Germline assignment: CDR1 SGHKS and CDR2 YYEKEE (reference sequence). Trimming stripped 4 bases from V and 6 bases from J, with 13 bases between. The CDR3 is 13 residues long. CDR3 protein: CASSTWTVDGYTF. The CDR3 DNA is TGTGCCAGCAGCACCTGGACAGTGGATGGCTACACCTTC.

The genes are TRBV30 and TRBJ1-2; D ambiguous. Germline V CDR1 and CDR2: GTSNPN, SVGIG (reference sequence). V was clipped by 3 bases and J by 5 bases, with 7 bases between them. The CDR3 runs to 11 residues. For the CDR3, the DNA is TGTGCCTGGAGCCCTTCGTATGGCTACACCTTC. This sequence encodes CAWSPSYGYTF.

J is TRBJ2-5 and V is TRBV2; D ambiguous. Between the trimmed V and J ends, which lost 7 bases and 3 bases, there was a span of 9 bases. The CDR3 runs 12 residues. Germline CDR1 SNHLY, CDR2 FYNNEI. The CDR3 DNA reads TGTGCCAGCACACCTTCGGAAGAGACCCAGTACTTC. Residues: CASTPSEETQYF.

V gene TRBV28 combines with J gene TRBJ1-1, with 10 bases that match TRBD1. Germline-derived CDR1 and CDR2 are MDHEN and SYDVKM. The ends lost 6 bases at V and 10 bases at J; junction bases unmatched: 14. The CDR3 spans 15 residues. The CDR3 loop is CASRLPWTGGGVAFF. The DNA for the CDR3 is TGTGCCAGCAGGTTGCCTTGGACAGGGGGTGGGGTAGCTTTCTTT. The variable domain in full, completed from reference TRBV28 and TRBJ1-1, reads DVKVTQSSRYLVKRTGEKVFLECVQDMDHENMFWYRQDPGLGLRLIYFSYDVKMKEKGDIPEGYSVSREKKERFSLILESASTNQTSMYLCASRLPWTGGGVAFFGQGTRLTVV.

The J gene is TRBJ2-5, the V gene TRBV29-1; TRBD2 might be the D (5 bases). Trimming shortened V by 8 bases and J by 2 bases, and 15 bases separated the two germline ends. In germline, CDR1 is SQVTM, CDR2 ANQGSEA. This CDR3 comprises 13 residues. CDR3 DNA sequence: TGCAGCTCGTCGGGGTCCGTACAAGAGACCCAGTACTTC. This encodes CSSSGSVQETQYF.

This clone was observed a handful of times. The genes are TRBV14 and TRBJ2-3, with 9 positions matching TRBD1. Trimming took 0 bases from V and 2 from J; bases not matched to a gene: 3. Per the germline V gene, CDR1 is SGHDN and CDR2 is FVKESK. The CDR3 covers 16 residues. CDR3 coding DNA: TGTGCCAGCAGCCAAGAGCGACAGGGGGTCACAGATACGCAGTATTTT. As protein: CASSQERQGVTDTQYF.

V gene TRBV6-5 combines with J gene TRBJ2-1; 7 nucleotides align to TRBD2. The CDR3 covers 16 residues. With V trimmed by 0 bases and J by 4 bases, 6 bases remained unmatched. The V gene's germline CDR1 is MNHEY and CDR2 SVGAGI. The CDR3, as DNA: TGTGCCAGCAGTTACTCGGCTAGCGGAGTGTACAATGAGCAGTTCTTC. Translating gives CASSYSASGVYNEQFF.